These 29 T cell receptor beta chains originate from one sample sequenced in a study of blood T cell repertoires in COVID-19 (dated by TCRdb to about 2020). Receptor libraries were prepared by the immunoSEQ multiplex PCR assay. In its TCRdb copy, this immuneACCESS table keeps in-frame sequences only and misses some clones. Where compared with another copy, unresolved V genes explain less than half of these, and the others have no known cause. The sample yields around 500,000 clones; around 89% were counted once. The ten biggest clones cover around 1.9% of the sample. Sequences were obtained from PBMCs or T cells enriched from blood (not recorded which). The receptors originated from a woman between 35 and 50 years old who had recovered from COVID-19.

The V gene is TRBV9, the J gene TRBJ2-1; 10 bases map to TRBD2. The CDR3 covers 16 residues. Germline-derived CDR1 and CDR2 are SGDLS and YYNGEE. V lost 0 bases, J lost 12 bases, and 12 bases stayed unmatched. CDR3 nucleotide sequence: TGTGCCAGCAGCGTAGCAACCCTAGCGGGGGCCCCCGGGCAGTTCTTC. It specifies CASSVATLAGAPGQFF.

This clone appeared a few times. The genes are TRBV5-1 and TRBJ2-5; 11 nucleotides agree with TRBD1. The trim removed 4 bases at V and 3 bases at J, leaving 2 bases unmatched. Germline-derived CDR1 and CDR2 are SGHRS and YFSETQ. This CDR3 comprises 14 residues. CDR3 DNA sequence: TGCGCCAGCAGCATGGGACAGGGGGAAGAGACCCAGTACTTC. Translating it yields CASSMGQGEETQYF.

The chain combines TRBV27 with TRBJ1-2; no clear D. V was pared by 1 base and J by 6 bases, with 12 bases between. CDR1 is MNHEY and CDR2 is SMNVEV in the germline V gene (reference sequence). The CDR3 consists of 14 residues. CDR3 sequence: CASSLYMGDNGYTF. CDR3 sequence (DNA): TGTGCCAGCAGTTTATACATGGGAGATAATGGCTACACCTTC.

This clone has only a few counts. The V call is TRBV28, the J call TRBJ1-2; unclear D gene. Germline lookup yields CDR1 MDHEN and CDR2 SYDVKM. Trimming took off 3 bases at V and 1 base at J, with 3 bases between the two ends. This CDR3 comprises 12 residues. CDR3 in amino acids: CASSLSNYGYTF. CDR3 bases: TGTGCCAGCAGTTTGAGTAACTATGGCTACACCTTC.

The chain joins TRBV7-2 to TRBJ1-2, with 7 positions matching TRBD1. The CDR3 extends over 15 amino acids. V shed 7 bases and J 4 bases; nucleotides not matched to a gene: 12. The V gene's germline CDR1 is SGHTA and CDR2 FQGNSA. CDR3 bases: TGTGCCAGCAACTGGGACAGTGTTCGGGGCTATGGCTACACCTTC. It is translated as CASNWDSVRGYGYTF.

V usage is TRBV30 and J usage is TRBJ2-1; 12 bases agree with TRBD2. Germline CDR1 GTSNPN, CDR2 SVGIG (reference sequence). The CDR3 contains 15 residues. J was trimmed by 9 bases and V by 6 bases; bases with no gene match: 12. The CDR3 protein is CACPQTSGRSGEQFF. In DNA, the CDR3 is TGTGCCTGCCCTCAGACTAGCGGGAGATCTGGTGAGCAGTTCTTC.

The count of this clone is one. The V gene is TRBV7-2, the J gene TRBJ1-2; 7 nucleotides agree with TRBD1. The CDR3 is 18 amino acids. Germline loops: CDR1 SGHTA, CDR2 FQGNSA. V trimming: 5 bases; J trimming: 2 bases; junction bases outside the gene matches: 17. The CDR3 region is CASSPISTGAFRNYGYTF. The CDR3 DNA reads as TGTGCCAGCAGCCCCATCAGCACAGGGGCTTTTAGAAACTATGGCTACACCTTC.

The rearrangement links TRBV2 to TRBJ1-1; D is possibly TRBD1 (5 bases). This CDR3 is built from 12 residues. Germline V gene sequence: CDR1 SNHLY, CDR2 FYNNEI. The V gene lost 6 bases and the J gene lost 10 bases, with 15 bases spanning the gap. The CDR3 DNA is TGTGCCAGCAGGGGGCTGGAGGGCTCAGCTTTCTTT. Residues: CASRGLEGSAFF.

This clone was seen a single time. Without the conserved terminal phenylalanine or tryptophan, this CDR3 likely stems from a read error. No DNA is shown, since the ends of the CDR3 on it are uncertain; the CDR3 is the one TCRdb lists. The rearrangement joins TRBV2 to TRBJ1-1. CDR1 and CDR2 (germline): SNHLY, FYNNEI. The CDR3 region is 11 residues in length, termini included. The CDR3 sequence is CASSEMGGWEV.

The gene calls are TRBV4-3 and TRBJ1-4, with 9 bases identical to TRBD1. The germline V gene encodes CDR1 LGHNA and CDR2 YSLEER. CDR3 length: 16 residues. Trimming at V came to 0 bases and at J to 10 bases, leaving 9 bases not matched to a gene. The CDR3: CASSQEIGTGFAKLFF. CDR3 coding DNA: TGCGCCAGCAGCCAAGAAATAGGGACAGGGTTTGCAAAACTGTTTTTT.

The genes are TRBV11-3 and TRBJ2-1, with D possibly matching TRBD1 (6 bases). V dropped 1 base and J dropped 9 bases, with 13 bases sitting between them. The CDR3 has 14 amino acids. Germline V CDR1 and CDR2: SGHNT, YENEEA. The CDR3 bases are TGTGCCAGCAGCTTAGCATCAGGGGTGGTTGAGCAGTTCTTC. As protein: CASSLASGVVEQFF.

V and J are TRBV18 and TRBJ1-1; possibly TRBD1 for D (5 bases). CDR3 length equals 15 residues. V shed 6 bases and J shed 0 bases, with 14 bases lying between them. From germline, CDR1 is KGHSH and CDR2 LQKENI. The CDR3 DNA follows: TGTGCCAGCTCCCTAATACAGGACATGAACACTGAAGCTTTCTTT. Protein product: CASSLIQDMNTEAFF.

The chain joins TRBV2 to TRBJ2-3; 11 bases are shared with TRBD2. This CDR3 region has 17 residues. V was clipped by 5 bases and J by 2 bases; unmatched bases: 9. CDR1 SNHLY and CDR2 FYNNEI come from the germline V gene. This CDR3 reads CASSRWTSGPTTDTQYF. The CDR3 DNA reads as TGTGCCAGCAGTCGGTGGACTAGCGGGCCCACCACAGATACGCAGTATTTT.

The chain joins TRBV6-2 or TRBV6-3 to TRBJ1-1, with a possible D match to TRBD1 (5 bases). This CDR3 is 14 amino acids long. V lost 2 bases to trimming and J lost 11 bases, with 18 bases between them. Looked up from germline, CDR1 is MNHEY and CDR2 is SVGEGT. The CDR3 reads CASSYSRQGSSAFF. The CDR3 DNA reads as TGTGCCAGCAGTTACAGTCGCCAGGGTAGTTCGGCTTTCTTT.

The chain is built from TRBV29-1 and TRBJ2-7; 9 nucleotides align to TRBD1. The CDR3 loop spans 13 amino acids. Germline V lookup: CDR1 SQVTM, CDR2 ANQGSEA. After removal of 5 bases from V and 2 bases from J, the junction contained 4 bases not matched to a gene. The DNA of the CDR3 is TGCAGCGTTTACGGACAGGGGACCTACGAGCAGTACTTC. Translating gives CSVYGQGTYEQYF.

V gene TRBV11-2 combines with J gene TRBJ2-7, with D possibly TRBD2 on 6 matching bases. This CDR3 spans 15 amino acids. The V end was cut by 5 bases, the J end by 4 bases, with 18 bases between. Germline values: CDR1 SGHAT, CDR2 FQNNGV. CDR3 nucleotides: TGTGCCAGCAGCGTTCCCGGGACTTACTATTACGAGCAGTACTTC. Encoded protein: CASSVPGTYYYEQYF. Together with reference TRBV11-2 and TRBJ2-7, the CDR3 gives the full variable domain: EAGVAQSPRYKIIEKRQSVAFWCNPISGHATLYWYQQILGQGPKLLIQFQNNGVVDDSQLPKDRFSAERLKGVDSTLKIQPAKLEDSAVYLCASSVPGTYYYEQYFGPGTRLTVT.

The chain links TRBV7-9 to TRBJ1-6; TRBD1 matches at 9 bases. Germline assignment: CDR1 SEHNR and CDR2 FQNEAQ (reference sequence). The CDR3 extends over 19 amino acids. J gave up 0 bases and V 6 bases, and 12 bases lay outside the gene matches. CDR3: CASSSGTGPLSSYNSPLHF. The CDR3 DNA sequence: TGTGCCAGCAGTTCCGGGACAGGGCCTTTGAGCTCCTATAATTCACCCCTCCACTTT.

The chain is built from TRBV2 and TRBJ1-1, with D unclear. This CDR3 has 15 residues. Per germline, CDR1 SNHLY and CDR2 FYNNEI. The V and J ends lost 7 bases and 0 bases respectively, with 15 bases between them. The CDR3 bases are TGTGCCAGCACGCAGAGGGTCCATTTGAACACTGAAGCTTTCTTT. Translated: CASTQRVHLNTEAFF.

The chain combines TRBV6-1 with TRBJ1-6, with unresolved D. CDR3 size: 15 residues. Per the germline V gene, CDR1 is MNHNS and CDR2 is SASEGT. V lost 2 bases and J lost 5, with 10 bases in between. The DNA for the CDR3 is TGTGCCAGCAGTGAATTTGAGGTTAATAATTCACCCCTCCACTTT. Its translation: CASSEFEVNNSPLHF.

The chain carries TRBV9 and TRBJ2-1; 8 positions match TRBD2. CDR3 length: 15 amino acids. CDR1 is SGDLS, CDR2 YYNGEE, per germline. Trimming cost V 4 bases and J 3 bases; bases outside gene matches: 6. The CDR3: CASSPRTSSYNEQFF. DNA for the CDR3: TGTGCCAGCAGCCCAAGGACTAGCAGCTACAATGAGCAGTTCTTC.

This chain uses TRBV4-3 with TRBJ2-6; 10 bases align to TRBD1. Per germline, CDR1 LGHNA and CDR2 YSLEER. CDR3 length: 18 amino acids. The junction had 6 bases not matched to a gene; V was cut back by 1 base and J by 3 bases. The chain's CDR3 is CASSQGRQGADGANVLTF. The CDR3, as DNA: TGCGCCAGCAGCCAAGGTAGACAGGGGGCGGATGGGGCCAACGTCCTGACTTTC.

The chain recombines TRBV28 with TRBJ1-1, with 7 bases matching TRBD1. Losses at the gene ends were 1 base for V and 0 bases for J; bases not matched to a gene: 2. The germline V gene encodes CDR1 MDHEN and CDR2 SYDVKM. CDR3 length: 15 amino acids. The CDR3 spells CASSLLGQLNTEAFF. CDR3 nucleotide sequence: TGTGCCAGCAGTTTATTGGGACAGTTGAACACTGAAGCTTTCTTT.

The gene calls are TRBV15 and TRBJ1-3; tentatively, D is TRBD1 (5 bases). V gave up 0 bases and J gave up 1 base, with 16 bases separating them. The CDR3 has 18 residues. CDR1 and CDR2 from the germline V gene are LNHNV and YYDKDF (reference sequence). Written as DNA, the CDR3 is TGTGCCACCAGCAGAGATTTACCAGGGAGGGTTTCTGGAAACACCATATATTTT. Protein sequence: CATSRDLPGRVSGNTIYF.

This clone has a single count. This rearrangement joins TRBV5-1 to TRBJ1-5; no firm D call. V was trimmed by 4 bases and J by 2 bases, leaving 13 bases between them. CDR3 length: 15 residues. CDR1 is SGHRS, CDR2 YFSETQ, per germline. DNA of the CDR3: TGCGCCAGCAGCCCGGATCCGGGAGGCAATCAGCCCCAGCATTTT. Translated, it gives CASSPDPGGNQPQHF.

The chain has TRBV11-2 and TRBJ2-2, with 8 bases identical to TRBD1. CDR3 length: 18 residues. CDR1 is SGHAT, CDR2 FQNNGV, per germline. Trimming removed 3 bases from V and 6 bases from J; junction bases left unmatched: 15. Written as DNA, the CDR3 is TGTGCCAGCAGCTTTCTCTTCCGACAGGGGAAAAAGCCCGGGGAGCTGTTTTTT. This encodes CASSFLFRQGKKPGELFF.

This clone has a single count. This chain uses TRBV27 with TRBJ2-1; 10 positions agree with TRBD2. Germline values: CDR1 MNHEY, CDR2 SMNVEV (reference sequence). CDR3 length: 15 amino acids. V was clipped by 6 bases and J by 3 bases; unmatched bases: 5. The CDR3 DNA follows: TGTGCCAGCAGCCTTAGCGGGAGGATCTACAATGAGCAGTTCTTC. Its translation is CASSLSGRIYNEQFF.

The chain combines TRBV5-6 with TRBJ2-4, with a weak D call TRBD2 (5 bases). The ends were cut back, 0 bases at V and 6 bases at J, with 10 bases in the middle. Germline CDR1 is SGHDT and CDR2 is YYEEEE. There are 14 residues in the CDR3. CDR3 in amino acids: CASSLAGSANIQYF. CDR3 DNA: TGTGCCAGCAGCTTGGCTGGGAGCGCAAACATTCAGTACTTC.

Remarks on this clone: A junction boundary mismatches the germline segment, possibly from a read error. This chain connects TRBV6-1 to TRBJ1-1; perhaps TRBD1 as D (6 bases). The CDR3 runs to 12 residues. Germline assignment: CDR1 MNHNS and CDR2 SASEGT. CDR3 in amino acids: CASNEQGFEAFF. CDR3 nucleotide sequence: TGTGCCAGCAATGAACAGGGTTTTGAAGCTTTCTTT.

The chain combines TRBV7-9 with TRBJ1-2; 8 bases align to TRBD1. With 4 bases clipped from V and 8 bases from J, the junction kept 3 bases outside the gene matches. The CDR3 has 12 amino acids. Germline CDR1 reads SEHNR; CDR2 reads FQNEAQ (reference sequence). The CDR3 nucleotides are TGTGCCAGCAGCTCAGGACAGGGAGGCTACACCTTC. Amino acid sequence: CASSSGQGGYTF. Filled out from reference TRBV7-9 and TRBJ1-2, the complete variable domain reads DTGVSQNPRHKITKRGQNVTFRCDPISEHNRLYWYRQTLGQGPEFLTYFQNEAQLEKSRLLSDRFSAERPKGSFSTLEIQRTEQGDSAMYLCASSSGQGGYTFGSGTRLTVV.